The 4 T cell receptor beta chains in this list originate from one sample, sequenced in a study of T cell responses to AZD1222 COVID-19 vaccine. Method: immunoSEQ multiplex PCR; TCRdb's copy keeps in-frame clones and lacks some. There are some 130,000 clones in the sample; roughly 89% occur only once, and about 2% lies in the top ten. This material consisted of peripheral blood, taken on day 0 of AZD1222 vaccination. These receptors came from an adult in good health.

The V gene is TRBV10-3, the J gene TRBJ1-6, with 7 bases aligning to TRBD1. Per the germline V gene, CDR1 is ENHRY and CDR2 is SYGVKD. The CDR3 has 16 amino acids. J lost 4 bases, V lost 8 bases, and 11 bases had no gene match. The CDR3 DNA reads TGTGCCATCGGGGCTTATAGGGGACAGTATAATTCACCCCTCCACTTT. This gives the protein CAIGAYRGQYNSPLHF.

The rearrangement links TRBV15 to TRBJ2-1; the match to TRBD2 covers 16 bases. The CDR3 sequence is 16 residues long. CDR1 is LNHNV and CDR2 is YYDKDF in the germline V gene (reference sequence). V trimming: 3 bases; J trimming: 6 bases; junction bases outside the gene matches: 2. This CDR3 is CATSRGTSGGVNEQFF. The CDR3 coding sequence is TGTGCCACCAGCAGGGGGACTAGCGGGGGGGTCAATGAGCAGTTCTTC.

The CDR3 DNA sequence: TGTGCCAGCAGTGGGTCAGGGAGGAACACTGAAGCTTTCTTT. Protein product: CASSGSGRNTEAFF. This rearrangement joins TRBV25-1 to TRBJ1-1; D possibly corresponds to TRBD1 (5 bases). The germline V and J ends were trimmed by 4 bases and 1 base, with 10 bases remaining between them. The CDR3 is 14 amino acids. Germline CDR1 reads MGHDK; CDR2 reads SYGVNS.

The genes are TRBV28 and TRBJ1-2; D is uncertain. Looked up from germline, CDR1 is MDHEN and CDR2 is SYDVKM. Trimming shortened V by 8 bases and J by 8 bases, and 9 bases separated the two germline ends. The CDR3 runs 10 residues. CDR3 loop: CASGLWGYTF. CDR3 DNA sequence: TGTGCCAGCGGGCTGTGGGGCTACACCTTC.